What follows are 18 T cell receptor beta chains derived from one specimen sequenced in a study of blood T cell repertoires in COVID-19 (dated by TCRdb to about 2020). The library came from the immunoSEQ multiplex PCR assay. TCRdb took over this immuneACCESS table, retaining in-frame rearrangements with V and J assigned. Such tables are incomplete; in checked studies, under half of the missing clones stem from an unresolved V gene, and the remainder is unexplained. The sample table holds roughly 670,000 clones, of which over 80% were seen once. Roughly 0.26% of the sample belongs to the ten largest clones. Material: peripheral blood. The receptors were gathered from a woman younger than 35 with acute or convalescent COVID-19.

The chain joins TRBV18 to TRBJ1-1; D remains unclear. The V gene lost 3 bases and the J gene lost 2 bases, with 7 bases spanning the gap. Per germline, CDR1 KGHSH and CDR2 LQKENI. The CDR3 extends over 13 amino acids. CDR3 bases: TGTGCCAGCTCACCTCCCGTAAACACTGAAGCTTTCTTT. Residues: CASSPPVNTEAFF.

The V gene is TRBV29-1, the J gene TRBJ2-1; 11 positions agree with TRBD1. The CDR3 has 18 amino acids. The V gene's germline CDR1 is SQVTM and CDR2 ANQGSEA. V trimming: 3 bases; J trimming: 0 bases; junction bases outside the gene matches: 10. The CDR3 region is CSVDWGQGVFYSYNEQFF. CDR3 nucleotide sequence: TGCAGCGTTGATTGGGGACAGGGGGTTTTTTACTCCTACAATGAGCAGTTCTTC.

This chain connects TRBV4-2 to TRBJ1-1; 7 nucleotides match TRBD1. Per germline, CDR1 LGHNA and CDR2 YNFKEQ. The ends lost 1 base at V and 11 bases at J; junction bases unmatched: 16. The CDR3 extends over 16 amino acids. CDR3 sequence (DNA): TGTGCCAGCAGCCAAGGTATCACAGGGGAGGTGATGAAGGCTTTCTTT. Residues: CASSQGITGEVMKAFF.

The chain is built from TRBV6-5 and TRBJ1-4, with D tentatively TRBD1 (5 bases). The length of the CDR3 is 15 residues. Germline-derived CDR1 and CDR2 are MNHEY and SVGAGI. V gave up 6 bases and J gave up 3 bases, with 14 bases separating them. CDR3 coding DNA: TGTGCCAGCAGCCGAGAACAGGCGTCTAATGAAAAACTGTTTTTT. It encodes CASSREQASNEKLFF.

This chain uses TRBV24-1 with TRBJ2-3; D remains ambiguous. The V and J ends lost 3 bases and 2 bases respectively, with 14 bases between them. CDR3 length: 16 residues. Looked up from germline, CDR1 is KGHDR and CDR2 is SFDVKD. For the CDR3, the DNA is TGTGCCACCAGTGATCATCGACTCGCATCCACAGATACGCAGTATTTT. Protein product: CATSDHRLASTDTQYF.

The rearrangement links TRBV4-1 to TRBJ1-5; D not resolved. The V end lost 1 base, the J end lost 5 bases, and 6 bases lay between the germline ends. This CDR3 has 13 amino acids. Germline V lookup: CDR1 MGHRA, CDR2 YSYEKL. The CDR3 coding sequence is TGCGCCAGCAGCCAAGGGCAGTATCAGCCCCAGCATTTT. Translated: CASSQGQYQPQHF.

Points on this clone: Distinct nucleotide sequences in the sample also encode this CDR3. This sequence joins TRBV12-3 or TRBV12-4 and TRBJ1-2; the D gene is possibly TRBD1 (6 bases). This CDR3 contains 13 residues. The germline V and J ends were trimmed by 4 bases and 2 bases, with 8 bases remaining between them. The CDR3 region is CASSSTGNYGYTF. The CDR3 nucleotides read TGTGCCAGCAGTTCCACAGGGAACTATGGCTACACCTTC.

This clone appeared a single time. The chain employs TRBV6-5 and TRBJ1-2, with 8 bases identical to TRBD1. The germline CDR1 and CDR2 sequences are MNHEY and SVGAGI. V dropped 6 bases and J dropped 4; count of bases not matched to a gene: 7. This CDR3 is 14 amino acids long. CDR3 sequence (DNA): TGTGCCAGCAGCTTTCGGACAGGGAGCTATGGCTACACCTTC. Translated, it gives CASSFRTGSYGYTF.

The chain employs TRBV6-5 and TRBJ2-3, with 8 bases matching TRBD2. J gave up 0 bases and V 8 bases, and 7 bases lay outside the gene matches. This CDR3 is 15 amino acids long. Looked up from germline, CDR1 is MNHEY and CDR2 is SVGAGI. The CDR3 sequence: CASRESGSSTDTQYF. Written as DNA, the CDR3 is TGTGCCAGCCGAGAGAGCGGGAGTAGCACAGATACGCAGTATTTT.

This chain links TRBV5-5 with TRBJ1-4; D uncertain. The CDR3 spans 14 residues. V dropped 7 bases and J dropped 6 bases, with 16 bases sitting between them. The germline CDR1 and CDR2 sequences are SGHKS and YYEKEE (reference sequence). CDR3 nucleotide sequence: TGTGCCAGCCGCTCGGCGCTCGGGGATGAAAAACTGTTTTTT. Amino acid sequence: CASRSALGDEKLFF.

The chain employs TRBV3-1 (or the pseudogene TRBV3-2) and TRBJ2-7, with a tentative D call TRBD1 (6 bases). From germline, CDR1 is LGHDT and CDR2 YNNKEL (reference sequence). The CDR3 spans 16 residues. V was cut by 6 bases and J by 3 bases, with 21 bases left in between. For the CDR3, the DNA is TGTGCCAGCAGTCTTCCCGGGACACCTTTTTTCTACGAGCAGTACTTC. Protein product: CASSLPGTPFFYEQYF.

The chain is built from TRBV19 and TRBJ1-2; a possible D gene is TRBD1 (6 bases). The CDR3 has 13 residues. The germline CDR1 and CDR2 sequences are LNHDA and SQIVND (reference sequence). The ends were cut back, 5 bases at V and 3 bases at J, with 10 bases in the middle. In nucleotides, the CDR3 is TGTGCCAGTAGTGTCAGGGGCGACTATGGCTACACCTTC. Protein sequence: CASSVRGDYGYTF.

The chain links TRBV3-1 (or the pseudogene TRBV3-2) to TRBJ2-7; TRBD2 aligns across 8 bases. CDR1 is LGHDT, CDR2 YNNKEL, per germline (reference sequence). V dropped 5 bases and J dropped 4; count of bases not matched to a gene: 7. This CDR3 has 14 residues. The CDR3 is CASSFSGGPYEQYF. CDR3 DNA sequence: TGTGCCAGCAGCTTCAGCGGGGGTCCTTACGAGCAGTACTTC.

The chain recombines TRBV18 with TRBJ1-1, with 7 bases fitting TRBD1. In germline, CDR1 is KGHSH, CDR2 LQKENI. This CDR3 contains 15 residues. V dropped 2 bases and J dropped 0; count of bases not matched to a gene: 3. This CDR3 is CASSPSGQLNTEAFF. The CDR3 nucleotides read TGTGCCAGCTCACCATCGGGACAGTTGAACACTGAAGCTTTCTTT.

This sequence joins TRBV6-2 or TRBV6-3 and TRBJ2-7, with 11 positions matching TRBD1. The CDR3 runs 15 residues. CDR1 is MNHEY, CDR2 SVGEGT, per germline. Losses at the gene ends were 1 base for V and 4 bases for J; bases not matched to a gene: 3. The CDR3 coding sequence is TGTGCCAGCAGTTACTACGGACAGGGGGCGTACGAGCAGTACTTC. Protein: CASSYYGQGAYEQYF.

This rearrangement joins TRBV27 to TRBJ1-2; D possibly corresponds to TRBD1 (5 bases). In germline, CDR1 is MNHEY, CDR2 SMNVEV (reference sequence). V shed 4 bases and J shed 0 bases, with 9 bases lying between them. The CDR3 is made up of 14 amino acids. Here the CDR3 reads CASSSRTTNYGYTF. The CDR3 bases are TGTGCCAGCAGTTCCCGGACAACTAACTATGGCTACACCTTC.

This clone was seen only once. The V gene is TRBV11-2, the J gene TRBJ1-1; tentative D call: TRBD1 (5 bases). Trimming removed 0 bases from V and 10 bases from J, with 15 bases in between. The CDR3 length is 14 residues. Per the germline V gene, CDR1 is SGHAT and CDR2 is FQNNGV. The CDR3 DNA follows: TGTGCCAGCAGCTTAGAGGCGGGAAGGGGCGTAGCTTTCTTT. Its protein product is CASSLEAGRGVAFF.

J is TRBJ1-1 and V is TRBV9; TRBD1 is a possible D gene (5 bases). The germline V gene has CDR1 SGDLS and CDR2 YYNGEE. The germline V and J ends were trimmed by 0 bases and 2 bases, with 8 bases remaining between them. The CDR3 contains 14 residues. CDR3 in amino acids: CASSVAGTNTEAFF. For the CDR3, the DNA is TGTGCCAGCAGCGTAGCGGGGACTAACACTGAAGCTTTCTTT. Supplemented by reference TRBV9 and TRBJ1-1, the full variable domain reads DSGVTQTPKHLITATGQRVTLRCSPRSGDLSVYWYQQSLDQGLQFLIQYYNGEERAKGNILERFSAQQFPDLHSELNLSSLELGDSALYFCASSVAGTNTEAFFGQGTRLTVV.